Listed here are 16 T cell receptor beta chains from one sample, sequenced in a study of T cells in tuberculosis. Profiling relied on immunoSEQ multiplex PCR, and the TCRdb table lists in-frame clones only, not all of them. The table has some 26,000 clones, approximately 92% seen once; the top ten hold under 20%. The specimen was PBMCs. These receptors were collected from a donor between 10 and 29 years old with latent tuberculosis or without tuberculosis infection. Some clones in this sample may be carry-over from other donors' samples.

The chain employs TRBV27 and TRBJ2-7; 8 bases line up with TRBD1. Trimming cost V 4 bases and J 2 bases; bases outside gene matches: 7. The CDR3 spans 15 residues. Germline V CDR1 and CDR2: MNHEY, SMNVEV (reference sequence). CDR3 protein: CASSSDRVRPYEQYF. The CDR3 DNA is TGTGCCAGCAGTTCGGACAGGGTTAGGCCCTACGAGCAGTACTTC.

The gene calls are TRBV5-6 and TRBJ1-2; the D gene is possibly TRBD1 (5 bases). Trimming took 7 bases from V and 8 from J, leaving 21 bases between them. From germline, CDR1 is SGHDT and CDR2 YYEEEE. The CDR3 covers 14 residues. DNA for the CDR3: TGTGCCAGCTTGGAGGGCTATGGGGCTGAGGGCTACACCTTC. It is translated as CASLEGYGAEGYTF. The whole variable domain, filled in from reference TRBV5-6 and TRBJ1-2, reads DAGVTQSPTHLIKTRGQQVTLRCSPKSGHDTVSWYQQALGQGPQFIFQYYEEEERQRGNFPDRFSGHQFPNYSSELNVNALLLGDSALYLCASLEGYGAEGYTFGSGTRLTVV.

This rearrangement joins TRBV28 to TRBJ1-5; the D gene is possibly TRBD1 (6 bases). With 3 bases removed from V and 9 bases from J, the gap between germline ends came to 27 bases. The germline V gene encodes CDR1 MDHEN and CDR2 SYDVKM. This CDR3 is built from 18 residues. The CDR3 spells CASSFIGGAVQGGGPQHF. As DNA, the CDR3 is TGTGCCAGCAGTTTTATCGGCGGGGCGGTGCAGGGAGGGGGGCCCCAGCATTTT.

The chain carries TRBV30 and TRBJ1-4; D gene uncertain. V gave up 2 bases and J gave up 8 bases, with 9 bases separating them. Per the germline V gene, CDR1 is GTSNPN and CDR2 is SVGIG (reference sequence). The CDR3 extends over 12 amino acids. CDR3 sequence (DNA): TGTGCCTGGAGTCGCGAAGAGGAAAAACTGTTTTTT. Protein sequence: CAWSREEEKLFF.

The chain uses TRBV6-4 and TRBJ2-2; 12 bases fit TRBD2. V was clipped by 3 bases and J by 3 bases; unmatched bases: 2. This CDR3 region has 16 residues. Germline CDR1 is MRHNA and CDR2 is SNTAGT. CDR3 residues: CASSERTSGDTGELFF. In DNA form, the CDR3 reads TGTGCCAGCAGTGAGCGGACTAGCGGGGACACCGGGGAGCTGTTTTTT.

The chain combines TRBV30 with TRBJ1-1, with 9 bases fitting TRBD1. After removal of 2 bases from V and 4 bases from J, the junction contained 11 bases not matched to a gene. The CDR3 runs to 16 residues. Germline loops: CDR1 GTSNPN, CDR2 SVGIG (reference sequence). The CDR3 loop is CAWSPGTGLVTTEAFF. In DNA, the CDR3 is TGTGCCTGGAGTCCCGGGACAGGGTTGGTGACCACTGAAGCTTTCTTT.

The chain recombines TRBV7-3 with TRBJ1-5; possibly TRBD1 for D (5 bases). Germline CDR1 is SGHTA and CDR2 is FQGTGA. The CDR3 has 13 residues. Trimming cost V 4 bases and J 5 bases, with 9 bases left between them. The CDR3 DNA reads TGTGCCAGCAGCTATGGACACGATCAGCCCCAGCATTTT. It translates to CASSYGHDQPQHF.

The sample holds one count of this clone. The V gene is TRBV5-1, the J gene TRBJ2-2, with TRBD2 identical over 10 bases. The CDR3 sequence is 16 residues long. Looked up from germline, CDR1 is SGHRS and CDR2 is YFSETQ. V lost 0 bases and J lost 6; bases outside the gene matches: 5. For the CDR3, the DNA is TGCGCCAGCAGCTTGGCTAGCGGGGGTCTGGCCGGGGAGCTGTTTTTT. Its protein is CASSLASGGLAGELFF.

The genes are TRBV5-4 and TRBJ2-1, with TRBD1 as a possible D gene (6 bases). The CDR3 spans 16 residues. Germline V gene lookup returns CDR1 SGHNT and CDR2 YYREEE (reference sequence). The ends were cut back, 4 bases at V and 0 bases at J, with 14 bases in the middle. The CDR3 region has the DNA TGTGCCAGCAGCCCTAAAGGGGGAAGCTCCTACAATGAGCAGTTCTTC. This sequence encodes CASSPKGGSSYNEQFF. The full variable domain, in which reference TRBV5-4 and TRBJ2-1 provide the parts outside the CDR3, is ETGVTQSPTHLIKTRGQQVTLRCSSQSGHNTVSWYQQALGQGPQFIFQYYREEENGRGNFPPRFSGLQFPNYSSELNVNALELDDSALYLCASSPKGGSSYNEQFFGPGTRLTVL.

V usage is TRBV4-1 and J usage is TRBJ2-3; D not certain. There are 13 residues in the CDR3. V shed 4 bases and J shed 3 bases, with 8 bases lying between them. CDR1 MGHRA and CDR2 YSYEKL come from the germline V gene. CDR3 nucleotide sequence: TGCGCCAGCAGCCGGATCGGGACAGATACGCAGTATTTT. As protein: CASSRIGTDTQYF.

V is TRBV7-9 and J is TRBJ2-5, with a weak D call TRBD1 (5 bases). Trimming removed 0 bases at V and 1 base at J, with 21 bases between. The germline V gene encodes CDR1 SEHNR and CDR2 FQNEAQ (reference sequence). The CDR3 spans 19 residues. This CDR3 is CASSLAQLSYRTAQETQYF. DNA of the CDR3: TGTGCCAGCAGCTTAGCGCAGCTAAGTTACAGGACGGCCCAAGAGACCCAGTACTTC.

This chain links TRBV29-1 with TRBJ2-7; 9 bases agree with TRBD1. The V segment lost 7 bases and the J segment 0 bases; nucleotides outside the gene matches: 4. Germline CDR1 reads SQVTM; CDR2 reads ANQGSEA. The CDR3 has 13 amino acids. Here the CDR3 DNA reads TGCAGCGGGGGACAGGGAGGCTCCTACGAGCAGTACTTC. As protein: CSGGQGGSYEQYF.

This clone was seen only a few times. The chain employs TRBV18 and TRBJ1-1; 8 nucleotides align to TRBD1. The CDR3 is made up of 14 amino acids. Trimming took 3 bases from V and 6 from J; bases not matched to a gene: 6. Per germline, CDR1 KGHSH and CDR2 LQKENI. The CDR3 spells CASSPGTGLSEAFF. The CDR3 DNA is TGTGCCAGCTCACCCGGGACAGGACTGTCTGAAGCTTTCTTT.

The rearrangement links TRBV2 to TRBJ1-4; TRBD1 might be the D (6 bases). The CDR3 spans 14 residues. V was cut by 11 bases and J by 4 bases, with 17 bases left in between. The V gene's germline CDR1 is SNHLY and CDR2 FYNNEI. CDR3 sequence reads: CAGTHRVINEKLFF. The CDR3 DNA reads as TGTGCCGGTACACACAGGGTTATTAATGAAAAACTGTTTTTT.

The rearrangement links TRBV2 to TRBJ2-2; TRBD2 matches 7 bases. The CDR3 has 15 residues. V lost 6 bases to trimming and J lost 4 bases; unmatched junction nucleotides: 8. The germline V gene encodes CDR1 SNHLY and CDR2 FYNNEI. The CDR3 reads CASSDTSEVTGELFF. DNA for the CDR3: TGTGCCAGCAGCGATACTAGCGAGGTCACCGGGGAGCTGTTTTTT. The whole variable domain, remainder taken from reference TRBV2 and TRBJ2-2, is EPEVTQTPSHQVTQMGQEVILRCVPISNHLYFYWYRQILGQKVEFLVSFYNNEISEKSEIFDDQFSVERPDGSNFTLKIRSTKLEDSAMYFCASSDTSEVTGELFFGEGSRLTVL.

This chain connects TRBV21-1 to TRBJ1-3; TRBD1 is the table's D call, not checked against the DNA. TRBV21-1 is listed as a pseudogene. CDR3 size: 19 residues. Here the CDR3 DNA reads TGTGCCAGCAGCAAAGCTCGGCAGGGGGCTCGTTCGGGTCGGAACACCATATATTTT. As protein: CASSKARQGARSGRNTIYF.